One sample yielded the 30 T cell receptor beta chains listed below, sequenced in a study of cytomegalovirus exposure and HLA in healthy donors. TCRdb keeps only in-frame clones here, not all; method: immunoSEQ multiplex PCR. The repertoire holds about 190,000 clones, with approximately 83% as singletons. The sample comprised PBMCs. Receptors were obtained from a young woman in good health and CMV-seropositive.

The chain has TRBV7-9 and TRBJ2-2; D gene uncertain. Looked up from germline, CDR1 is SEHNR and CDR2 is FQNEAQ (reference sequence). V lost 8 bases and J lost 1, with 11 bases in between. The CDR3 has 14 residues. Here the CDR3 reads CASHAVGNTGELFF. The CDR3 region has the DNA TGTGCCAGCCACGCGGTAGGGAACACCGGGGAGCTGTTTTTT.

The rearrangement links TRBV11-3 to TRBJ2-2; D remains unclear. The V end lost 6 bases, the J end lost 7 bases, and 9 bases lay between the germline ends. The CDR3 has 12 residues. The germline V gene has CDR1 SGHNT and CDR2 YENEEA. This chain's CDR3 is CASRVPGGELFF. CDR3 DNA: TGTGCCAGCAGGGTACCGGGCGGGGAGCTGTTTTTT.

The chain joins TRBV12-5 to TRBJ2-7, with 8 bases aligning to TRBD1. Unmatched junction bases numbered 10, after V lost 5 bases and J lost 4 bases. In germline, CDR1 is LGHNT, CDR2 FRNRAP. The CDR3 is 15 residues long. Written as DNA, the CDR3 is TGTGCTAGTGGTACTATACAGGGGGGACTTTACGAGCAGTACTTC. It codes for CASGTIQGGLYEQYF.

This clone was observed a single time. V and J are TRBV25-1 and TRBJ2-7; a possible D gene is TRBD1 (6 bases). The CDR3 runs 14 residues. V was trimmed by 6 bases and J by 5 bases, leaving 17 bases between them. From germline, CDR1 is MGHDK and CDR2 SYGVNS. The CDR3 region has the DNA TGTGCCAGCAGAACGGGACACCTAACGGACGAGCAGTACTTC. Its protein product is CASRTGHLTDEQYF.

This clone was recorded only once. CDR3 in amino acids: CASSLLAGGIYF. Written as DNA, the CDR3 is TGTGCCAGCAGCTTACTAGCGGGGGGGATATACTTC. The chain has TRBV7-9 and TRBJ2-5; 12 bases agree with TRBD2. The CDR3 totals 12 residues. V shed 2 bases and J 14 bases; nucleotides not matched to a gene: 3. Germline V gene data show CDR1 as SEHNR and CDR2 as FQNEAQ (reference sequence).

The chain combines TRBV18 with TRBJ2-2, with D perhaps TRBD1 (6 bases). This CDR3 is built from 16 residues. The V end was cut by 4 bases, the J end by 4 bases, with 16 bases between. CDR1 is KGHSH and CDR2 is LQKENI in the germline V gene. CDR3 sequence (DNA): TGTGCCAGCTCACGTTCTCGGACAGAAATCACCGGGGAGCTGTTTTTT. It specifies CASSRSRTEITGELFF.

The chain joins TRBV6-5 to TRBJ2-7, with TRBD1 matching over 8 bases. The CDR3 is 14 amino acids. Germline V gene sequence: CDR1 MNHEY, CDR2 SVGAGI. Trimming removed 6 bases from V and 2 bases from J; junction bases left unmatched: 6. The DNA for the CDR3 is TGTGCCAGCAGATCCCGGACAGGGACCTACGAGCAGTACTTC. Its translation: CASRSRTGTYEQYF.

This clone showed up just once. The CDR3 loop reads CASSLARTSGGDNEQFF. In DNA form, the CDR3 reads TGCGCCAGCAGCTTGGCAAGGACTAGCGGGGGAGACAATGAGCAGTTCTTC. The V call is TRBV5-1, the J call TRBJ2-1, with 13 bases aligning to TRBD2. This CDR3 is 17 amino acids long. Unmatched junction bases numbered 5, after V lost 0 bases and J lost 5 bases. From germline, CDR1 is SGHRS and CDR2 YFSETQ.

The V gene is TRBV7-7, the J gene TRBJ2-1; TRBD2 is a possible D gene (5 bases). The CDR3 is made up of 14 amino acids. V lost 2 bases and J lost 2, with 7 bases in between. In germline, CDR1 is SSHAT, CDR2 FNYEAQ (reference sequence). DNA for the CDR3: TGTGCCAGCAGCTTATCCGGGACCTACAATGAGCAGTTCTTC. The encoded protein is CASSLSGTYNEQFF.

J is TRBJ2-3 and V is TRBV7-9; tentatively, D is TRBD2 (5 bases). CDR1 is SEHNR and CDR2 is FQNEAQ in the germline V gene (reference sequence). The CDR3 is 15 residues long. V was clipped by 6 bases and J by 0 bases, with 13 bases between them. The CDR3 DNA is TGTGCCAGCAGTTCAACGGGATCTAGCACAGATACGCAGTATTTT. This encodes CASSSTGSSTDTQYF.

CDR3 coding DNA: TGTGCCAGCAGCTTAGAGAGAATGGATACGCAGTATTTT. This translates into CASSLERMDTQYF. The chain uses TRBV11-3 and TRBJ2-3; no clear D. CDR1 and CDR2 from the germline V gene are SGHNT and YENEEA. The V and J ends lost 0 bases and 6 bases respectively, with 7 bases between them. CDR3 length equals 13 residues.

The chain combines TRBV19 with TRBJ1-2; D ambiguous. CDR1 and CDR2 from the germline V gene are LNHDA and SQIVND (reference sequence). V lost 6 bases to trimming and J lost 5 bases, with 25 bases between them. The CDR3 spans 17 residues. CDR3 amino acids: CASSLLPSSMAIYGYTF. The CDR3 region has the DNA TGTGCCAGTAGCCTTCTACCATCTAGTATGGCTATTTATGGCTACACCTTC.

This clone was recorded a few times. The chain links TRBV6-5 to TRBJ2-3, with D possibly TRBD1 on 6 matching bases. V lost 4 bases and J lost 3, with 14 bases in between. The length of the CDR3 is 15 residues. Germline CDR1 reads MNHEY; CDR2 reads SVGAGI. CDR3 DNA sequence: TGTGCCAGCAGTTCCACACAGGGTAGGACAGATACGCAGTATTTT. Protein sequence: CASSSTQGRTDTQYF.

The chain joins TRBV5-6 to TRBJ2-5, with TRBD2 matching over 13 bases. Germline values: CDR1 SGHDT, CDR2 YYEEEE. The CDR3 sequence is 15 residues long. V gave up 6 bases and J gave up 0 bases; unmatched junction bases: 2. CDR3 residues: CASMGLAGNQETQYF. The DNA for the CDR3 is TGTGCCAGCATGGGACTAGCGGGGAACCAAGAGACCCAGTACTTC.

The chain combines TRBV4-2 with TRBJ2-1; D perhaps matches TRBD2 (6 bases). This CDR3 is built from 16 residues. The germline V gene has CDR1 LGHNA and CDR2 YNFKEQ. The V end lost 4 bases, the J end lost 4 bases, and 17 bases lay between the germline ends. The CDR3 bases are TGTGCCAGCAGCCCCTCCCTGGGCGGGGTATACAATGAGCAGTTCTTC. This codes for CASSPSLGGVYNEQFF.

The V gene is TRBV5-6, the J gene TRBJ1-1; no clear D. The CDR3 is 13 amino acids. Germline CDR1 reads SGHDT; CDR2 reads YYEEEE. Trimming took off 0 bases at V and 1 base at J, with 4 bases between the two ends. The CDR3 is CASSLAGNTEAFF. The CDR3 region has the DNA TGTGCCAGCAGCTTGGCAGGGAACACTGAAGCTTTCTTT.

This clone occurred a few times. J is TRBJ1-2 and V is TRBV7-9; TRBD1 is a possible D gene (5 bases). Germline CDR1 SEHNR, CDR2 FQNEAQ (reference sequence). V shed 5 bases and J shed 8 bases, with 18 bases lying between them. The CDR3 totals 14 residues. The CDR3 region has the DNA TGTGCCAGCAGCCAGCCTCAGGGAAGCTCCGGCTACACCTTC. Its protein product is CASSQPQGSSGYTF.

The rearrangement uses TRBV7-9 and TRBJ2-3; weak D call: TRBD1 (6 bases). Germline V gives CDR1 SEHNR, CDR2 FQNEAQ (reference sequence). The germline V and J ends were trimmed by 2 bases and 4 bases, with 7 bases remaining between them. The CDR3 contains 13 residues. Here the CDR3 DNA reads TGTGCCAGCAGCTTACCAGGGGCAGATACGCAGTATTTT. Residues: CASSLPGADTQYF.

This rearrangement joins TRBV11-2 to TRBJ2-5; 7 nucleotides line up with TRBD1. In germline, CDR1 is SGHAT, CDR2 FQNNGV. This CDR3 contains 14 residues. The trim removed 2 bases at V and 5 bases at J, leaving 5 bases unmatched. DNA of the CDR3: TGTGCCAGCAGCTTATCCGGGACAGCTGAGACCCAGTACTTC. Its translation is CASSLSGTAETQYF.

The rearrangement links TRBV5-1 to TRBJ2-5, with 8 bases identical to TRBD1. J was trimmed by 1 base and V by 3 bases; bases with no gene match: 2. CDR1 is SGHRS and CDR2 is YFSETQ in the germline V gene. The CDR3 has 14 residues. The CDR3 nucleotides are TGCGCCAGCAGCTCTACAGGGGGCCAAGAGACCCAGTACTTC. It is translated as CASSSTGGQETQYF.

This chain uses TRBV5-6 with TRBJ2-7; D is possibly TRBD1 (6 bases). The CDR3 runs 16 residues. CDR1 is SGHDT, CDR2 YYEEEE, per germline. The V end was cut by 0 bases, the J end by 4 bases, with 17 bases between. The CDR3 spells CASSLELGALLYEQYF. Written as DNA, the CDR3 is TGTGCCAGCAGCTTGGAGTTGGGGGCCCTCCTATACGAGCAGTACTTC.

This chain connects TRBV2 to TRBJ1-5; D might be TRBD1 (5 bases). The V gene's germline CDR1 is SNHLY and CDR2 FYNNEI. CDR3 length: 13 amino acids. V was shortened by 4 bases and J by 6 bases, with 10 bases between the two germline ends. CDR3 coding DNA: TGTGCCAGCAGTGTTCGGGGGGTTCAGCCCCAGCATTTT. Amino acids: CASSVRGVQPQHF.

This rearrangement joins TRBV7-3 to TRBJ2-7; the match to TRBD2 covers 8 bases. The CDR3 spans 15 residues. The germline CDR1 and CDR2 sequences are SGHTA and FQGTGA. V gave up 6 bases and J gave up 0 bases; unmatched junction bases: 7. The CDR3 bases are TGTGCCAGCAGATTAGCGGGATCCAGCTCCTACGAGCAGTACTTC. Translation: CASRLAGSSSYEQYF.

The chain has TRBV5-5 and TRBJ2-1, with TRBD2 identical over 14 bases. J lost 8 bases, V lost 4 bases, and 11 bases had no gene match. CDR3 length: 17 amino acids. The germline V gene encodes CDR1 SGHKS and CDR2 YYEKEE (reference sequence). The CDR3 bases are TGTGCCAGCAGCACGACTAGCGGGGGGGCAGAGTGGTATGAGCAGTTCTTC. It is translated as CASSTTSGGAEWYEQFF.

The chain recombines TRBV6-5 with TRBJ1-1, with D perhaps TRBD1 (5 bases). CDR1 is MNHEY, CDR2 SVGAGI, per germline. The V end was cut by 6 bases, the J end by 5 bases, with 19 bases between. The CDR3 covers 15 residues. The CDR3 region has the DNA TGTGCCAGCAGCCTACCGGGACTAGGAGTAACTGAAGCTTTCTTT. It yields the protein CASSLPGLGVTEAFF.

The V gene is TRBV6-4, the J gene TRBJ2-1; D is unresolved. V lost 2 bases, J lost 5 bases, and 10 bases lay in between. Germline V gene data show CDR1 as MRHNA and CDR2 as SNTAGT. This CDR3 has 14 amino acids. The CDR3 is CASSDEATDNEQFF. In nucleotides, the CDR3 is TGTGCCAGCAGTGACGAGGCGACGGACAATGAGCAGTTCTTC.

The CDR3 loop is CATGRGSEQYF. The CDR3 nucleotides read TGTGCCACCGGGAGAGGGAGCGAGCAGTACTTC. The chain joins TRBV15 to TRBJ2-7; tentative D call: TRBD2 (5 bases). The germline V and J ends were trimmed by 8 bases and 6 bases, with 11 bases remaining between them. This CDR3 comprises 11 residues. Germline CDR1 LNHNV, CDR2 YYDKDF (reference sequence).

The chain links TRBV5-1 to TRBJ2-4, with TRBD1 matching over 11 bases. This CDR3 region has 14 residues. CDR1 and CDR2 (germline): SGHRS, YFSETQ. V lost 5 bases and J lost 8; bases outside the gene matches: 6. In nucleotides, the CDR3 is TGCGCCAGCAGTACCGGGACAGGGGGGCACATTCAGTACTTC. This gives the protein CASSTGTGGHIQYF.

The V call is TRBV4-3, the J call TRBJ1-6, with unresolved D. The germline V gene has CDR1 LGHNA and CDR2 YSLEER. CDR3 length: 16 residues. The ends were cut back, 0 bases at V and 5 bases at J, with 11 bases in the middle. For the CDR3, the DNA is TGCGCCAGCAGCCAAGAACCCCAGCGGGATAATTCACCCCTCCACTTT. It translates to CASSQEPQRDNSPLHF.

The chain has TRBV7-2 and TRBJ2-5; D remains ambiguous. Germline assignment: CDR1 SGHTA and CDR2 FQGNSA. The CDR3 has 14 amino acids. Trimming left V 4 bases short and J 1 base short, with 10 bases between. The CDR3 DNA is TGTGCCAGCAGCTGGGTAGCCAGCCAAGAGACCCAGTACTTC. Encoded protein: CASSWVASQETQYF.